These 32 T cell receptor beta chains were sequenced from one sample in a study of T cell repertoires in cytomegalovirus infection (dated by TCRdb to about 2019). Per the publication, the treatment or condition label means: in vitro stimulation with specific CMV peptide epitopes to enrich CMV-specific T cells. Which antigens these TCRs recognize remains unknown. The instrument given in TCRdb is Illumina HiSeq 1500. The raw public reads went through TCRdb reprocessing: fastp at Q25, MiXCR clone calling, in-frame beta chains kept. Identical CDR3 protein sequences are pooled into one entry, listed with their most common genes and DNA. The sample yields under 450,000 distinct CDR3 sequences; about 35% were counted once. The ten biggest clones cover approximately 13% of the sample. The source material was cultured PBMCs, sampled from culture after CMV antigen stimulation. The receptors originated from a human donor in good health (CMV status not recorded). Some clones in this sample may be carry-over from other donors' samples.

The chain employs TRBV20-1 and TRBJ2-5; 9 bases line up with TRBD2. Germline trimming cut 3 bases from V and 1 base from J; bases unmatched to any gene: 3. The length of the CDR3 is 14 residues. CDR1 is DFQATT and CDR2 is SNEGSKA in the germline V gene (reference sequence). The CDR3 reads CSARPGLAQETQYF. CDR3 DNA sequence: TGCAGTGCTAGGCCGGGACTAGCCCAAGAGACCCAGTACTTC.

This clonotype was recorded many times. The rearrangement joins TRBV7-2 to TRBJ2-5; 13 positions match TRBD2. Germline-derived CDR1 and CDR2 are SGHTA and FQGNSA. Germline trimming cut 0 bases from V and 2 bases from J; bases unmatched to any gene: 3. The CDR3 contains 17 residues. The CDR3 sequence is CASSLATSGRRQETQYF. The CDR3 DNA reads TGTGCCAGCAGCTTAGCGACTAGCGGGAGGCGACAAGAGACCCAGTACTTC.

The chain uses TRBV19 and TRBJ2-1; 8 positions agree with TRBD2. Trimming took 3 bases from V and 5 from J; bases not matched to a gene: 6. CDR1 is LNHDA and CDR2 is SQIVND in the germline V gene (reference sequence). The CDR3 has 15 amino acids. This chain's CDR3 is CASSIWLAGNNEQFF. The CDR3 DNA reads TGTGCCAGTAGTATTTGGCTAGCGGGTAACAATGAGCAGTTCTTC.

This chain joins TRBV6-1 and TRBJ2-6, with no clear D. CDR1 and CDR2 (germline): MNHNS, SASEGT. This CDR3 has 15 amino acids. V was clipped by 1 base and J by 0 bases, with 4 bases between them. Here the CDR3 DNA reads TGTGCCAGCAGTGAAGGTTTCTCTGGGGCCAACGTCCTGACTTTC. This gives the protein CASSEGFSGANVLTF.

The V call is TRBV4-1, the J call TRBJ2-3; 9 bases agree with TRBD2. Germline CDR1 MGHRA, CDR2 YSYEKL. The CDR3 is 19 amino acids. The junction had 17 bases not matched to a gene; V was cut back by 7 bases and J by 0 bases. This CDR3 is CASILGLSGRSFSTDTQYF. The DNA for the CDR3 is TGCGCCAGCATCCTTGGGCTCAGCGGGAGGTCCTTCAGCACAGATACGCAGTATTTT.

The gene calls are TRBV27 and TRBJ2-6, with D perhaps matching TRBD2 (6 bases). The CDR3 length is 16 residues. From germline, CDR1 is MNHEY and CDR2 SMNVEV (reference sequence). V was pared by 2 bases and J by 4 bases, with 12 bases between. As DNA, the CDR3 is TGTGCCAGCAGTTTAATAGGAGGGACCGGGGCCAACGTCCTGACTTTC. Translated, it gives CASSLIGGTGANVLTF. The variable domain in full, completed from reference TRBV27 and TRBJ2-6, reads EAQVTQNPRYLITVTGKKLTVTCSQNMNHEYMSWYRQDPGLGLRQIYYSMNVEVTDKGDVPEGYKVSRKEKRNFPLILESPSPNQTSLYFCASSLIGGTGANVLTFGAGSRLTVL.

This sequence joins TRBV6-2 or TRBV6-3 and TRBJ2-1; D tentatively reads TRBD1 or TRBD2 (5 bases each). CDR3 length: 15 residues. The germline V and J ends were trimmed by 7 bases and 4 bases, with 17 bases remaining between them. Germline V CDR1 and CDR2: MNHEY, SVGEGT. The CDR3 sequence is CASNLPGPPYNEQFF. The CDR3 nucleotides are TGTGCCAGCAATTTACCGGGACCCCCGTACAATGAGCAGTTCTTC.

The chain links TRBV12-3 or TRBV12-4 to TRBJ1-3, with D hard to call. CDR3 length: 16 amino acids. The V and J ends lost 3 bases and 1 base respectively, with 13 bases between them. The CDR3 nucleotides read TGTGCCAGCAGTTTTGGACCGCTGACTTCTGGAAACACCATATATTTT. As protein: CASSFGPLTSGNTIYF.

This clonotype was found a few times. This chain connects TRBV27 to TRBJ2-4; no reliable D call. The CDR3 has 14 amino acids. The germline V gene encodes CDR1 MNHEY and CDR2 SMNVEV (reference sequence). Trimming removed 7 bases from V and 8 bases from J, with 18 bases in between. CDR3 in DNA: TGTGCCAGCAACCCAGGTAACCGGCGAGACATTCAGTACTTC. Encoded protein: CASNPGNRRDIQYF.

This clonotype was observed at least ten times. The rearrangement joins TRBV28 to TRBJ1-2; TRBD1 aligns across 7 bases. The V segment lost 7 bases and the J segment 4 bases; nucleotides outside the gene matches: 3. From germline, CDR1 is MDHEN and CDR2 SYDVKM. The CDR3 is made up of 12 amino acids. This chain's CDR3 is CASKGQSYGYTF. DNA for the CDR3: TGTGCCAGCAAGGGACAGAGCTATGGCTACACCTTC.

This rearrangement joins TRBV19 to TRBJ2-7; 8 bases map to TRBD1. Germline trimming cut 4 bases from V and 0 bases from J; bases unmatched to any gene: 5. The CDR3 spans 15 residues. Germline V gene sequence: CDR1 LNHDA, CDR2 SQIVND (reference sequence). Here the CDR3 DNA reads TGTGCCAGTAGTAGGAGGGACAGGACCTCCTACGAGCAGTACTTC. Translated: CASSRRDRTSYEQYF.

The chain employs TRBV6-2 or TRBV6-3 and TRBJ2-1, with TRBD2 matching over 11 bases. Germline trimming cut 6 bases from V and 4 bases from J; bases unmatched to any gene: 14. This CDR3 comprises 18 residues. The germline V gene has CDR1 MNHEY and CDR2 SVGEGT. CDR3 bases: TGTGCCAGCAGGAGACGGATTGGGACTAGCGGTACGTACAATGAGCAGTTCTTC. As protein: CASRRRIGTSGTYNEQFF.

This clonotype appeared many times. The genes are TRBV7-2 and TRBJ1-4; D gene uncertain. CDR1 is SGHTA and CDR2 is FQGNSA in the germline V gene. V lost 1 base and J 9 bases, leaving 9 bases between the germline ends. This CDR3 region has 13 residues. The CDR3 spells CASSLEYTQKLFF. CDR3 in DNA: TGTGCCAGCAGCTTAGAGTACACCCAAAAACTGTTTTTT.

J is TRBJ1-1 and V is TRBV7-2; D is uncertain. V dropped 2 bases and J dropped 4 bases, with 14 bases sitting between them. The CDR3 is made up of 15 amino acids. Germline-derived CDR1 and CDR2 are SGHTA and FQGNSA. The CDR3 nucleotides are TGTGCCAGCAGCTTATACAGAGGCCTAGGCACTGAAGCTTTCTTT. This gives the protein CASSLYRGLGTEAFF.

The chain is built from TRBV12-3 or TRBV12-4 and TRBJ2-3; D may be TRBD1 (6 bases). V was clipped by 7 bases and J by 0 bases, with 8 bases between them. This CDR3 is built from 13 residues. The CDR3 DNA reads TGTGCCAGCAATAGGGGGAGCACAGATACGCAGTATTTT. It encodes CASNRGSTDTQYF.

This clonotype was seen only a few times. The CDR3 DNA reads TGCAGTGCTAAGACTAGCGGGACCTCCTACGAGCAGTACTTC. Translating it yields CSAKTSGTSYEQYF. The chain has TRBV20-1 and TRBJ2-7, with 11 bases lining up with TRBD2. Per germline, CDR1 DFQATT and CDR2 SNEGSKA (reference sequence). V lost 4 bases, J lost 0 bases, and 2 bases stayed unmatched. The CDR3 sequence is 14 residues long.

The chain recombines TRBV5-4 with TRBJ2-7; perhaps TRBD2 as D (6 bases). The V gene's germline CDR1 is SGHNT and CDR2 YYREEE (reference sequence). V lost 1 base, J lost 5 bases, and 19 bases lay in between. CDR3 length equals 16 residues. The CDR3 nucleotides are TGTGCCAGCAGCTTGAGCCGGGGAGGAGGTAAGAACGAGCAGTACTTC. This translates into CASSLSRGGGKNEQYF.

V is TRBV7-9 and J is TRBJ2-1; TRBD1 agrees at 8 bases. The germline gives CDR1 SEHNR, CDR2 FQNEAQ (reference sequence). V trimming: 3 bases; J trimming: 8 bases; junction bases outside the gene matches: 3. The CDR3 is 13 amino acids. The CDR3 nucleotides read TGTGCCAGCAGCTTGGACAGGGCCGATGAGCAGTTCTTC. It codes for CASSLDRADEQFF.

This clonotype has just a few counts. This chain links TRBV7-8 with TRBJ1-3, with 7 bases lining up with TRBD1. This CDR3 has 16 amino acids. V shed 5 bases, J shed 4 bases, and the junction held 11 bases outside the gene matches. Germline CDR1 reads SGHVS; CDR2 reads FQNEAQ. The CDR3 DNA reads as TGTGCCAGCAGCCCGGTCGAGACAGGGAGAGGAAACACCATATATTTT. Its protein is CASSPVETGRGNTIYF. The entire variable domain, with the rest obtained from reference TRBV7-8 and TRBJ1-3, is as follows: GAGVSQSPRYKVAKRGQDVALRCDPISGHVSLFWYQQALGQGPEFLTYFQNEAQLDKSGLPSDRFFAERPEGSVSTLKIQRTQQEDSAVYLCASSPVETGRGNTIYFGEGSWLTVV.

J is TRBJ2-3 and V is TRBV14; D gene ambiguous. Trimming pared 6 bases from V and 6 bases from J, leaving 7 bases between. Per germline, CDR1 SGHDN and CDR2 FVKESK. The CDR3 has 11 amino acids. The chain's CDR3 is CASRPHDTQYF. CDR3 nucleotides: TGTGCCAGCAGACCTCACGATACGCAGTATTTT.

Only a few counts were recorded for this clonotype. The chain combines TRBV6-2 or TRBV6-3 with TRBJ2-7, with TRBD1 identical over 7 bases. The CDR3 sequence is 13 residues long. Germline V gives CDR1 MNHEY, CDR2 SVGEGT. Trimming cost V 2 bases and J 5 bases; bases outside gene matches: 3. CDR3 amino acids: CASSYRGPHEQYF. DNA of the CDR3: TGTGCCAGCAGTTACAGGGGGCCCCACGAGCAGTACTTC.

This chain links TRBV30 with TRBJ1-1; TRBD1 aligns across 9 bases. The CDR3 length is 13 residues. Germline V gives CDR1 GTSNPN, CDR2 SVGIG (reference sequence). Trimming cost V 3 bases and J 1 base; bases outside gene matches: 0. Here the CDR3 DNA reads TGTGCCTGGAGGGGACAGGGGAACACTGAAGCTTTCTTT. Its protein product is CAWRGQGNTEAFF.

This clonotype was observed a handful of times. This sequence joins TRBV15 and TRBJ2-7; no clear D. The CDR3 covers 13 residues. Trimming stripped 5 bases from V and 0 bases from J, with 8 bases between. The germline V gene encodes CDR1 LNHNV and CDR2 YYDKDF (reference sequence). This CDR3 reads CATSPGSSYEQYV. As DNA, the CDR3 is TGTGCCACCAGCCCCGGGTCCTCCTACGAGCAGTACGTC.

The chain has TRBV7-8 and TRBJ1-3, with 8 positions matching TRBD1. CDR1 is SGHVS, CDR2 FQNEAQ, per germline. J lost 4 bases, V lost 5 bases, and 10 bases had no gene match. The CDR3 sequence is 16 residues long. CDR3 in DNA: TGTGCCAGCAGCATCTCTCGGACAGGGTCCGGAAACACCATATATTTT. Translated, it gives CASSISRTGSGNTIYF.

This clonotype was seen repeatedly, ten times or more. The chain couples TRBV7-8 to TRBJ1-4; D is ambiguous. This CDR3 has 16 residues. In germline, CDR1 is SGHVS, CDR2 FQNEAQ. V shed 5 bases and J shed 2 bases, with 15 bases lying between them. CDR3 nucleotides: TGTGCCAGCAGCGCGAAAGGGATTTCGACTAATGAAAAACTGTTTTTT. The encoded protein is CASSAKGISTNEKLFF. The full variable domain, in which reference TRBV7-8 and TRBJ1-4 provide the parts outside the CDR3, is GAGVSQSPRYKVAKRGQDVALRCDPISGHVSLFWYQQALGQGPEFLTYFQNEAQLDKSGLPSDRFFAERPEGSVSTLKIQRTQQEDSAVYLCASSAKGISTNEKLFFGSGTQLSVL.

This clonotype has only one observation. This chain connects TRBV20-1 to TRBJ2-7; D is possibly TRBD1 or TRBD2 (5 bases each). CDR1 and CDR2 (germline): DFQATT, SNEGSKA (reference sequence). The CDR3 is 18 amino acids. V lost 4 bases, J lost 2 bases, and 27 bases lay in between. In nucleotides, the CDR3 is TGCAGTGCTATCGGGACCCTGAGTAGGCACCAAACGACCTACGAGCAGTACTTC. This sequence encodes CSAIGTLSRHQTTYEQYF.

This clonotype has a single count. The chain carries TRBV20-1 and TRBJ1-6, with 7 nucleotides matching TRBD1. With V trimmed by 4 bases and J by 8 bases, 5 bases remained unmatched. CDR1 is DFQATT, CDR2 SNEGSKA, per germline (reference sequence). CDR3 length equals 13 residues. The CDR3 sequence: CSATTTGDSPLHF. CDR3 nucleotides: TGCAGTGCTACAACCACAGGGGATTCACCCCTCCACTTT.

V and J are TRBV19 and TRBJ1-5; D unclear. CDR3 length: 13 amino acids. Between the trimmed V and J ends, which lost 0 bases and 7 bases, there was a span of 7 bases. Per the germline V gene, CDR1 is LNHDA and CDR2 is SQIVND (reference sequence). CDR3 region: CASSIDPGQPQHF. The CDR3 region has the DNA TGTGCCAGTAGTATAGATCCCGGCCAGCCCCAGCATTTT.

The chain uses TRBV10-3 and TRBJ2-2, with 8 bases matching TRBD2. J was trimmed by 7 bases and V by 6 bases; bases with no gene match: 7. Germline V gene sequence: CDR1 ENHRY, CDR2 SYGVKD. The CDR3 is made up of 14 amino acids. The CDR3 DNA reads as TGTGCCATCAGGAAGCGGGAGCTAAACGGGGAGCTGTTTTTT. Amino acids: CAIRKRELNGELFF.

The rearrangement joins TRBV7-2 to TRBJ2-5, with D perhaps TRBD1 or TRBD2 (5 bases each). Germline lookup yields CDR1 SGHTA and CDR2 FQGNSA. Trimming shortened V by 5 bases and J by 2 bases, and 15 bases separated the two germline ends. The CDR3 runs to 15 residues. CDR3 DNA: TGTGCCAGCAGCCCAAACCCGGGGCAGCAAGAGACCCAGTACTTC. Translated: CASSPNPGQQETQYF.

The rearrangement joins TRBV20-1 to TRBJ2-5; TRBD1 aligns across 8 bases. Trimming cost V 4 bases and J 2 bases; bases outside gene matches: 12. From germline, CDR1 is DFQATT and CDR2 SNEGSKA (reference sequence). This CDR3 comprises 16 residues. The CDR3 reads CSAIPGQGRRQETQYF. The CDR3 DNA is TGCAGTGCTATTCCCGGACAGGGCCGACGACAAGAGACCCAGTACTTC.

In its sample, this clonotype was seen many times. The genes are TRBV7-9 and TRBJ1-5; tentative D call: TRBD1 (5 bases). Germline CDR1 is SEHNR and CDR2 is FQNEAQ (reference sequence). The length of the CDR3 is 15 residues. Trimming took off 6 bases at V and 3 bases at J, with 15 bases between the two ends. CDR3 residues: CASSLGPGFNQPQHF. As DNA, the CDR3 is TGTGCCAGCAGTCTGGGGCCCGGATTCAATCAGCCCCAGCATTTT.